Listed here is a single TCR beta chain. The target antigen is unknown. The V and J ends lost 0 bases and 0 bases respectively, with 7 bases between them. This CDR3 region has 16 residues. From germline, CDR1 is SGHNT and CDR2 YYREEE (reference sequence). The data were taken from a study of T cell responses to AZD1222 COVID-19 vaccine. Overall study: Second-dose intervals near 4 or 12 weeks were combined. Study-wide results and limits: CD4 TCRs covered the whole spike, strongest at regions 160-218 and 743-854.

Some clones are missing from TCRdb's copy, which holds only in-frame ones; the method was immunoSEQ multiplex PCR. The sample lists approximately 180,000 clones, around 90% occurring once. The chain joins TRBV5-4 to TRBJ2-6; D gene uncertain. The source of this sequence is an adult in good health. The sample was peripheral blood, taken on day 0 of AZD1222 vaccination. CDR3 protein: CASSLEGYSGANVLTF. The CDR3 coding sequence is TGTGCCAGCAGCTTGGAAGGGTACTCTGGGGCCAACGTCCTGACTTTC.